This is a list of T cell receptor beta chains from one sample in a study of OX40 agonist ivuxolimab in advanced cancers. Assay used: immunoSEQ multiplex PCR; TCRdb lists only in-frame clones, some missing. The sample contains some 45,000 clones, around nine tenths of which appear only once. This specimen consisted of CD4+ or CD8+ T cells sorted from blood, obtained in a trial of the OX40 agonist ivuxolimab. These receptors all stem from an adult with an advanced solid tumor such as melanoma, head and neck, liver or kidney cancer. Both conserved end residues are trimmed from each CDR3.

V,CDR3
TRBV2,ASRATGTRTEAF
TRBV5-1,ASTTGGGSETQY
TRBV5-6,ASSLGGLDTEAF
TRBV6-1,ATEGKLEEKLF
TRBV28,ASREGTLNTEAF
TRBV29-1,SVISPGPGYT
TRBV5-6,ARRRAIWGNTIY
TRBV6-4,ASSDSGGLPPYEQY
TRBV6-5,ASRTGQSQPQH
TRBV6-4,ASKEGPTNTGELF
TRBV19,ASSYGSYGYT
TRBV10-3,AISPLLDSTGELF
TRBV11-1,ASSLWDITNTGELF
TRBV7-6,ASSLGQGAEKLF
TRBV5-4,ASSLRAGGETQY
TRBV7-9,ASSLGVFVSDPNYGYT
TRBV4-3,ASSQENWEDSNYGYT
TRBV2,ASSGEDREAF
TRBV28,ASMRYGYEQY
TRBV10-3,AISESVGGTGELF
TRBV5-1,ASTPEGAGNEQF
TRBV19,ATKTMTDAGGSNTEAF
TRBV5-5,ASSLVPGNQPQH
TRBV11-2,ASSLDVNGAAAARGYEQY
TRBV5-6,ASSLAWGAIDEQY
TRBV6-5,ASSEVGVDNEQF
TRBV5-8,ASRPLAGGPGEQF
TRBV15,ATSQRGKTEGLPGGTGELF
TRBV5-5,ASLGTGKTEAF
TRBV19,ASRLTANEKLF
TRBV23-1,ASRTLGEQY
TRBV10-2,ASRSGGYNEQF
TRBV13,ASSLGVGTDTQY
TRBV27,ASSLAGLSNQPQH
TRBV13,ASSSPDRGVYEQY
TRBV2,ASSDLASGGLGEQF
TRBV7-3,ASSLELAIDEQF
TRBV4-3,ASSQDGNRYNEQF
TRBV6-5,ASSLPTGTEAF
TRBV28,ASSPDSGGGRIREQY
TRBV5-5,ASSLTADSGNTIY
TRBV27,ASSLLGGGYT
TRBV5-4,ASSLGQGAILETQY
TRBV10-3,AVRQGDEQY
TRBV5-1,ASSFDIASSGYT
TRBV2,AAAGGYEQY
TRBV9,ASSPGASFGNTIY
TRBV18,ASSPGGTGINQPQH
TRBV6-1,ASSFVRGNNEQF
TRBV15,ATRSGGIYEQY
TRBV5-6,ASSWSPNTEAF
TRBV9,ASSPRGAANYGYT
TRBV6-5,ASGYEGYGYT
TRBV4-2,ASSQEIFGLSGTEAF
TRBV7-2,ASSTLAAAYNEQF
TRBV11-2,ASSPPERGASDTQY
TRBV27,ASKPDREGREQY
TRBV2,ASSEPSFGTDTQY
TRBV19,ASSIEPGTYEQY